A selection of T cell receptor beta chains follows, all from one sample in a study of blood T cell repertoires in COVID-19. Profiled with immunoSEQ multiplex PCR; TCRdb holds only in-frame clones, not every one. The data contain tens of thousands of clones, approximately 81% of them singletons. Sequences were obtained from peripheral blood. Receptor source: a woman aged 80 or over with active or convalescent COVID-19. Each CDR3 is given without its conserved first and last residue. The order of the fields is CDR3 length, J gene, clone size, V gene, CDR3 protein. The size of a clone is reported for some rows only, either as once, few or many, or as a class for expanded clones.

length: 15
J: TRBJ2-3
size: once
V: TRBV29-1
CDR3: SVDRLMTSGTTDTQY

length: 11
J: TRBJ1-1
size: .
V: TRBV28
CDR3: ASMDRRDTEAF

length: 13
J: TRBJ2-7
size: .
V: TRBV10-2
CDR3: ASSHPDSLPLEQY

length: 12
J: TRBJ1-2
size: .
V: TRBV3-1/TRBV3-2
CDR3: ASSQDVGGRGTG

length: 13
J: TRBJ1-2
size: .
V: TRBV10-3
CDR3: AISEDGTGIYGYT

length: 13
J: TRBJ2-5
size: .
V: TRBV5-4
CDR3: ASSWMWGRGETQY

length: 12
J: TRBJ2-5
size: .
V: TRBV4-2
CDR3: ASSQPGTKETQY

length: 15
J: TRBJ2-2
size: .
V: TRBV7-9
CDR3: ASSLGGQGWSTGELF

length: 14
J: TRBJ1-1
size: .
V: TRBV6-5
CDR3: ASSYRKGGANTEAF

length: 12
J: TRBJ1-2
size: .
V: TRBV27
CDR3: ASSLSAGSYGYT

length: 13
J: TRBJ2-1
size: .
V: TRBV30
CDR3: AWSSGAGGLNEQF

length: 13
J: TRBJ2-7
size: .
V: TRBV6-5
CDR3: ASSYSGQGPYEQY

length: 13
J: TRBJ2-3
size: .
V: TRBV18
CDR3: ASSPGTQTTDTQY

length: 10
J: TRBJ2-2
size: .
V: TRBV30
CDR3: AWRRGTGELF

length: 13
J: TRBJ2-3
size: .
V: TRBV13
CDR3: ASSLEAGNSDTQY

length: 15
J: TRBJ2-3
size: .
V: TRBV10-3
CDR3: AISGVGGLAGTDTQY

length: 14
J: TRBJ2-1
size: .
V: TRBV7-9
CDR3: ASSLTGSGIYNEQF

length: 14
J: TRBJ2-2
size: .
V: TRBV4-2
CDR3: ASSQLLGGGTGELF

length: 13
J: TRBJ1-1
size: .
V: TRBV19
CDR3: ASSLQPSLNTEAF

length: 13
J: TRBJ1-1
size: .
V: TRBV7-2
CDR3: ASRFTGIVNTEAF

length: 12
J: TRBJ2-2
size: .
V: TRBV2
CDR3: ASYERRGTGELF

length: 12
J: TRBJ2-1
size: once
V: TRBV5-6
CDR3: ASSLRGSGNEQF

length: 16
J: TRBJ2-3
size: once
V: TRBV5-1
CDR3: ASSLASVVAGVTDTQY